This is a list of T cell receptor beta chains from one sample in a study of cytomegalovirus exposure and HLA in healthy donors. Data came from immunoSEQ multiplex PCR; TCRdb stores just in-frame clones and leaves some out. The table has more than 200,000 clones, approximately 80% seen once; the top ten hold around a sixth. What was sequenced was PBMCs. Receptors were obtained from a man between 40 and 49 years old in good health and CMV-seronegative. Both conserved end residues are part of each CDR3. A D gene is named only where the DNA matches it firmly. Size is omitted from some rows. Given values are once, few, many or a class for expanded clones.

CDR3 protein: CASSQHGTTFSEQYF; CDR3 DNA: TGTGCCAGCAGTCAACACGGGACAACATTTTCCGAGCAGTACTTC; D gene: -; J gene: TRBJ2-7; V gene: TRBV28; clone size: -
CDR3 protein: CASSYSLDRVYEQYF; CDR3 DNA: TGTGCCAGCAGTTACTCCTTGGACAGGGTCTACGAGCAGTACTTC; D gene: TRBD1; J gene: TRBJ2-7; V gene: TRBV6-5; clone size: -
CDR3 protein: CASSLASGSWNEQFF; CDR3 DNA: TGCGCCAGCAGCTTGGCCAGCGGGAGTTGGAATGAGCAGTTCTTC; D gene: TRBD2; J gene: TRBJ2-1; V gene: TRBV5-1; clone size: -
CDR3 protein: CAISESRENNQPQHF; CDR3 DNA: TGTGCCATCAGTGAGTCACGAGAGAACAATCAGCCCCAGCATTTT; D gene: -; J gene: TRBJ1-5; V gene: TRBV10-3; clone size: few
CDR3 protein: CASSLGQGMEPQHF; CDR3 DNA: TGTGCCAGCAGCCTGGGACAGGGCATGGAGCCCCAGCATTTT; D gene: TRBD1; J gene: TRBJ1-5; V gene: TRBV7-8; clone size: -
CDR3 protein: CASSQDRGATEAFF; CDR3 DNA: TGTGCCAGCAGTCAGGACAGAGGGGCCACTGAAGCTTTCTTT; D gene: -; J gene: TRBJ1-1; V gene: TRBV6-6; clone size: few
CDR3 protein: CASSIGTAYEQYF; CDR3 DNA: TGTGCCAGTAGTATAGGGACAGCCTACGAGCAGTACTTC; D gene: -; J gene: TRBJ2-7; V gene: TRBV19; clone size: -
CDR3 protein: CASDLQGFLNQPQHF; CDR3 DNA: TGTGCCAGTGACCTTCAGGGATTTCTAAATCAGCCCCAGCATTTT; D gene: -; J gene: TRBJ1-5; V gene: TRBV28; clone size: -
CDR3 protein: CASSVEASGPTDTQYF; CDR3 DNA: TGTGCCAGCAGCGTAGAGGCTAGCGGTCCCACAGATACGCAGTATTTT; D gene: TRBD2; J gene: TRBJ2-3; V gene: TRBV9; clone size: -
CDR3 protein: CASSQGWGQEQYF; CDR3 DNA: TGTGCCAGCAGCCAAGGGTGGGGGCAAGAGCAGTACTTC; D gene: -; J gene: TRBJ2-7; V gene: TRBV4-2; clone size: -
CDR3 protein: CASGTAQQEQYF; CDR3 DNA: TGTGCTAGTGGCACCGCGCAACAGGAGCAGTACTTC; D gene: -; J gene: TRBJ2-7; V gene: TRBV12-5; clone size: once
CDR3 protein: CASSPPGQGPHEQYF; CDR3 DNA: TGTGCCAGCAGTCCCCCGGGACAGGGGCCCCACGAGCAGTACTTC; D gene: TRBD1; J gene: TRBJ2-7; V gene: TRBV27; clone size: -
CDR3 protein: CASSLAAPGYGYTF; CDR3 DNA: TGTGCCAGCAGCTTGGCAGCCCCAGGCTATGGCTACACCTTC; D gene: -; J gene: TRBJ1-2; V gene: TRBV7-8; clone size: -
CDR3 protein: CASSPVTVGNTIYF; CDR3 DNA: TGTGCCAGCAGCCCGGTGACAGTTGGAAACACCATATATTTT; D gene: -; J gene: TRBJ1-3; V gene: TRBV28; clone size: -
CDR3 protein: CASSFRQSSSYEQYF; CDR3 DNA: TGTGCCAGCAGCTTCAGGCAATCGAGCTCCTACGAGCAGTACTTC; D gene: -; J gene: TRBJ2-7; V gene: TRBV13; clone size: -
CDR3 protein: CASSPVPHMRGTEETQYF; CDR3 DNA: TGTGCCAGCTCACCGGTCCCCCATATGCGGGGGACCGAAGAGACCCAGTACTTC; D gene: TRBD2; J gene: TRBJ2-5; V gene: TRBV18; clone size: -
CDR3 protein: CASSSNPGQGARRPEAFF; CDR3 DNA: TGCGCCAGCAGCTCGAACCCGGGACAGGGGGCACGGAGGCCTGAAGCTTTCTTT; D gene: TRBD1; J gene: TRBJ1-1; V gene: TRBV4-1; clone size: -
CDR3 protein: CASSQRATGDGYTF; CDR3 DNA: TGTGCCAGTAGCCAGAGGGCCACTGGAGATGGCTACACCTTC; D gene: -; J gene: TRBJ1-2; V gene: TRBV19; clone size: -
CDR3 protein: CASGLRGSYNEQFF; CDR3 DNA: TGTGCCAGCGGCCTCCGGGGCTCCTACAATGAGCAGTTCTTC; D gene: -; J gene: TRBJ2-1; V gene: TRBV28; clone size: once
CDR3 protein: CASRPGQASNEKLFF; CDR3 DNA: TGTGCCAGCAGGCCTGGACAGGCCTCTAATGAAAAACTGTTTTTT; D gene: TRBD1; J gene: TRBJ1-4; V gene: TRBV2; clone size: -
CDR3 protein: CASSAAGGLETQYF; CDR3 DNA: TGTGCCAGCAGCGCCGCGGGTGGCTTGGAGACCCAGTACTTC; D gene: -; J gene: TRBJ2-5; V gene: TRBV9; clone size: -
CDR3 protein: CSVVLADYNEQFF; CDR3 DNA: TGCAGCGTTGTACTAGCGGACTACAATGAGCAGTTCTTC; D gene: TRBD2; J gene: TRBJ2-1; V gene: TRBV29-1; clone size: -
CDR3 protein: CASSVDRGPNTEAFF; CDR3 DNA: TGTGCCAGCAGTGTGGACAGGGGGCCGAACACTGAAGCTTTCTTT; D gene: TRBD1; J gene: TRBJ1-1; V gene: TRBV6-1; clone size: -
CDR3 protein: CASRPTGTSDPPTGELFF; CDR3 DNA: TGTGCCAGCAGACCAACCGGGACTAGCGATCCCCCCACCGGGGAGCTGTTTTTT; D gene: TRBD2; J gene: TRBJ2-2; V gene: TRBV9; clone size: -
CDR3 protein: CASSSLATRTYNEQFF; CDR3 DNA: TGTGCCAGCAGCTCACTAGCGACCCGTACCTACAATGAGCAGTTCTTC; D gene: TRBD2; J gene: TRBJ2-1; V gene: TRBV7-3; clone size: once
CDR3 protein: CASSQDPDRASWNEKLFF; CDR3 DNA: TGTGCCAGCAGCCAAGATCCGGACAGGGCTTCATGGAATGAAAAACTGTTTTTT; D gene: TRBD1; J gene: TRBJ1-4; V gene: TRBV4-2; clone size: -
CDR3 protein: CASSEASGVPQETQYF; CDR3 DNA: TGTGCCAGCAGTGAAGCTTCGGGGGTCCCCCAAGAGACCCAGTACTTC; D gene: -; J gene: TRBJ2-5; V gene: TRBV2; clone size: -